The T cell receptor (beta chain) described here comes from a study of blood T cell repertoires in COVID-19. Study-wide background: PBMCs, B-cell-depleted T cells, or T cells were the source of the cDNA or gDNA that made up the material.

CDR1 and CDR2 (germline): MNHEY, SMNVEV (reference sequence). CDR3 length: 14 amino acids. J gave up 4 bases and V 4 bases, and 3 bases lay outside the gene matches. Original handling: How many nucleated cells were present was estimated from reference gene primer amplification. Generated by immunoSEQ multiplex PCR, the TCRdb table keeps only in-frame clones and is missing some. The V and J calls and clone size are taken from that table; D and trimming were inferred from the DNA. The sample lists about 300,000 clones, about 90% occurring once. The TCR comes from a woman younger than 30 with acute COVID-19. The sample comprised PBMCs or T cells enriched from blood (not recorded which). The chain is built from TRBV27 and TRBJ1-2, with 10 bases identical to TRBD1. As DNA, the CDR3 is TGTGCCAGCAGTTCGACAGGGGGCCCCTATGGCTACACCTTC. Protein: CASSSTGGPYGYTF.